This T cell receptor (beta chain) stems from a study of blood T cell repertoires in COVID-19. As for the study in general: The United States, Italy and Spain were the sources of the acute and convalescent COVID-19 samples. Nucleic acid was either cDNA or gDNA, and it came from T cells, B-cell-depleted T cells, or PBMCs.

How the authors handled the data: Nucleated cell counts were estimated from reference gene primer amplification. Using immunoSEQ multiplex PCR, the repertoire was profiled, and TCRdb retains in-frame clones only, with some absent. The D gene and trimming were derived from the DNA, and the V and J assignments and clone size from that table. This table has roughly 150,000 clones, 76% appearing once. The V gene's germline CDR1 is LNHDA and CDR2 SQIVND (reference sequence). CDR3 length: 13 amino acids. Trimming took 6 bases from V and 0 from J, leaving 7 bases between them. The TCR sequence derives from a man aged 60 to 69 with acute or convalescent COVID-19. V usage is TRBV19 and J usage is TRBJ2-3; D ambiguous. Sequenced input: peripheral blood. CDR3 region: CASRSTSTDTQYF. CDR3 DNA: TGTGCCAGTAGAAGTACTAGCACAGATACGCAGTATTTT.